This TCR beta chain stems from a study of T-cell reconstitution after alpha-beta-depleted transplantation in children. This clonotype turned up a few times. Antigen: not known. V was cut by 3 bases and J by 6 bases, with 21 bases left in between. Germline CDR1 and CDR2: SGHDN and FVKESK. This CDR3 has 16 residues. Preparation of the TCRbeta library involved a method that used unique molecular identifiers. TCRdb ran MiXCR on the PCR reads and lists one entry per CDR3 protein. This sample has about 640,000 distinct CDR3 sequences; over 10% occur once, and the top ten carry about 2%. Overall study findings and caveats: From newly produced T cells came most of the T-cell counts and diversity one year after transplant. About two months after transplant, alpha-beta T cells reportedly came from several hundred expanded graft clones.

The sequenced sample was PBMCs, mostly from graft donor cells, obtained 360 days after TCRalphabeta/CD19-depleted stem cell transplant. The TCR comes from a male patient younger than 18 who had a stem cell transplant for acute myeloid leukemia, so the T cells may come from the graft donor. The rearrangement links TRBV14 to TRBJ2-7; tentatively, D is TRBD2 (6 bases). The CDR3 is CASSQFAPGVEIEQYF. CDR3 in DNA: TGTGCCAGCAGCCAGTTTGCACCGGGGGTGGAGATCGAGCAGTACTTC.